One sample yielded the 5 T cell receptor beta chains listed below, sequenced in a study of a mutant IDH1 vaccine in newly diagnosed glioma. Assay used: immunoSEQ multiplex PCR; TCRdb lists only in-frame clones, some missing. The data contain tens of thousands of clones, 84% of them singletons. Which antigens these TCRs recognize remains unknown. Stated time point: week 11, during vaccination. Each dose of the vaccine consisted of 300 ug of mutant IDH1 20-mer peptide, with topical imiquimod. The sample in question was PBMCs, obtained from a glioma patient whose treatment included an IDH1 peptide vaccine. The source is a man between 35 and 55 years old with glioma.

The genes are TRBV12-5 and TRBJ1-3; a possible D gene is TRBD1 (5 bases). Germline V CDR1 and CDR2: LGHNT, FRNRAP. The CDR3 runs 13 residues. The germline V and J ends were trimmed by 5 bases and 5 bases, with 10 bases remaining between them. The CDR3 region has the DNA TGTGCTAGTGGTCTCGGACACCGAAACACCATATATTTT. This sequence encodes CASGLGHRNTIYF. Drawing the rest from reference TRBV12-5 and TRBJ1-3, the complete variable domain is DARVTQTPRHKVTEMGQEVTMRCQPILGHNTVFWYRQTMMQGLELLAYFRNRAPLDDSGMPKDRFSAEMPDATLATLKIQPSEPRDSAVYFCASGLGHRNTIYFGEGSWLTVV.

The table lists this clone with a few counts. The chain links TRBV6-5 to TRBJ2-5; D perhaps matches TRBD2 (5 bases). Trimming removed 7 bases at V and 0 bases at J, with 15 bases between. This CDR3 contains 15 residues. CDR1 MNHEY and CDR2 SVGAGI come from the germline V gene. The CDR3 sequence is CASTEEPGNQETQYF. The CDR3 DNA follows: TGTGCCAGCACGGAAGAACCGGGGAACCAAGAGACCCAGTACTTC.

The chain has TRBV7-8 and TRBJ2-4, with TRBD1 matching 10 bases. CDR1 is SGHVS and CDR2 is FQNEAQ in the germline V gene. The ends lost 3 bases at V and 2 bases at J; junction bases unmatched: 4. The CDR3 is 16 amino acids. The DNA for the CDR3 is TGTGCCAGCAGCTTCGGGACAGGGGTTCCCAAAAACATTCAGTACTTC. It translates to CASSFGTGVPKNIQYF.

The chain links TRBV7-8 to TRBJ2-3, with 8 bases aligning to TRBD2. The CDR3 runs to 14 residues. Germline V lookup: CDR1 SGHVS, CDR2 FQNEAQ. After removal of 6 bases from V and 4 bases from J, the junction contained 6 bases not matched to a gene. This CDR3 reads CASRKRETSDTQYF. CDR3 bases: TGTGCCAGCAGAAAGCGGGAGACCTCAGATACGCAGTATTTT.

The CDR3: CASSLITGNYGYTF. Written as DNA, the CDR3 is TGCGCCAGCAGCTTGATCACAGGAAACTATGGCTACACCTTC. The chain is built from TRBV5-1 and TRBJ1-2, with D possibly TRBD1 on 5 matching bases. Germline CDR1 is SGHRS and CDR2 is YFSETQ. Deletions cut 1 base from V and 2 bases from J, with 9 bases between. This CDR3 has 14 amino acids.